One sample yielded the 3 T cell receptor beta chains listed below, sequenced in a study of blood T cell repertoires in COVID-19. The data were produced by immunoSEQ multiplex PCR, yet TCRdb's version contains in-frame clones alone and is incomplete. The profile shows 250,000 to 300,000 clones, under 90% of them singletons. The sequencing input was peripheral blood. These receptors came from a woman aged 60-70 years with active or convalescent COVID-19.

This chain joins TRBV6-5 and TRBJ1-2; a possible D gene is TRBD1 (5 bases). The CDR3 consists of 15 residues. Germline assignment: CDR1 MNHEY and CDR2 SVGAGI. Trimming took 2 bases from V and 4 from J, leaving 14 bases between them. The CDR3 reads CASSYAWNRLYGYTF. CDR3 DNA: TGTGCCAGCAGTTACGCGTGGAACAGGCTCTATGGCTACACCTTC.

This chain joins TRBV18 and TRBJ2-2; 8 bases fit TRBD1. The CDR3 covers 15 residues. The V gene end was trimmed by 3 bases and the J gene end by 3 bases; junction bases not matched to a gene: 3. CDR1 and CDR2 (germline): KGHSH, LQKENI. This CDR3 reads CASSPLQGDTGELFF. For the CDR3, the DNA is TGTGCCAGCTCACCCCTACAGGGGGACACCGGGGAGCTGTTTTTT.

This chain connects TRBV10-1 to TRBJ1-5; perhaps TRBD1 as D (5 bases). CDR1 is WNHNN and CDR2 is SYGVQD in the germline V gene (reference sequence). This CDR3 is built from 16 residues. V dropped 7 bases and J dropped 0 bases, with 16 bases sitting between them. CDR3 in amino acids: CASNLYRGLSNQPQHF. CDR3 coding DNA: TGCGCCAGCAACTTATACCGGGGACTTAGCAATCAGCCCCAGCATTTT.